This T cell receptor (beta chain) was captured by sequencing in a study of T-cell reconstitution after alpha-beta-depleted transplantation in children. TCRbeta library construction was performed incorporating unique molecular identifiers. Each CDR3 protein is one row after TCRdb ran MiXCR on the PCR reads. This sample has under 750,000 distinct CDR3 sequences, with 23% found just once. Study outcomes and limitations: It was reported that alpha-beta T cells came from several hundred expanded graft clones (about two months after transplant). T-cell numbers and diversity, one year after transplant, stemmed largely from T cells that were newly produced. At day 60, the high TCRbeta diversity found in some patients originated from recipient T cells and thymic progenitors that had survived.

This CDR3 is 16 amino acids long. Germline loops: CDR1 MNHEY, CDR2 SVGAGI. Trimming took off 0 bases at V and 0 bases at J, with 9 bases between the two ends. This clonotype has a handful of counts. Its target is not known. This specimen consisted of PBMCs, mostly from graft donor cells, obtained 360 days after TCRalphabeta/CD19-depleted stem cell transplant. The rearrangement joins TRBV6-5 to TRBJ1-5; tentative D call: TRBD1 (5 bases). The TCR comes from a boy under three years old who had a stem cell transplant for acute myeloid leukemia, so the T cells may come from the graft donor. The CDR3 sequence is CASSYSRQHSNQPQHF. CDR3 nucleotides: TGTGCCAGCAGTTACTCGCGACAGCATAGCAATCAGCCCCAGCATTTT.